These T cell receptor beta chains were read from a single sample in a study of Graves' ophthalmopathy and Graves' hyperthyroidism. TCRdb itself ran the multiplex PCR reads through MiXCR, one entry per CDR3 protein. The sample contains about 210,000 distinct CDR3 sequences, roughly 29% of which appear only once. The sequenced sample was peripheral blood. Source of these receptors: a middle-aged man with Graves' ophthalmopathy. The CDR3 runs from the conserved cysteine through the conserved F or W. Each record gives: V gene, J gene, D gene, clone size, CDR3 DNA, CDR3 protein. A D gene is named only where the DNA matches it firmly. The size field is filled for only some rows; it gives once, few, many or a size class.

TRBV4-1	TRBJ2-5	NA	many	TGCGCCAGCAGCCAAGTTAATAGGCGAGAGACCCAGTACTTC	CASSQVNRRETQYF
TRBV12-3/TRBV12-4	TRBJ1-1	TRBD1	once	TGTGCCAGCAGTTTACCAGGGGGCAAGTATGAAGCTTTCTTT	CASSLPGGKYEAFF
TRBV29-1	TRBJ2-7	NA	few	TGCAGCGCCGCGGCCTTCACGGGGACACCAACCTACGAGCAGTACTTC	CSAAAFTGTPTYEQYF
TRBV6-2/TRBV6-3	TRBJ1-2	TRBD1	NA	TGTGCCAGCAGCCTGGGACAGGTTAATGGCTACACCTTC	CASSLGQVNGYTF
TRBV12-3/TRBV12-4	TRBJ2-2	NA	few	TGTGCCAGCAGTTATAGGGGGGGGGAGCTGTTTTTT	CASSYRGGELFF
TRBV6-2/TRBV6-3	TRBJ2-7	NA	many	TGTGCCAGCAGGCGAGGTTCGCGGGGCCGAAGCTCCTACGAGCAGTACTTC	CASRRGSRGRSSYEQYF
TRBV28	TRBJ2-2	NA	NA	TGTGCCAGCAGTTTGGCCCAGGGAGGCACCGGGGAGCTGTTTTTT	CASSLAQGGTGELFF
TRBV11-2	TRBJ1-5	NA	many	TGTGCCAGCAGCCTGGACAGCCTGGGGTATCAGCCCCAGCATTTT	CASSLDSLGYQPQHF
TRBV29-1	TRBJ2-5	NA	many	TGCAGCGTTGAAATTGGCGGGGCCCTCCGCCAAGAGACCCAGTACTTC	CSVEIGGALRQETQYF
TRBV20-1	TRBJ2-7	TRBD1	NA	TGCAGTGCTAGAGAACAACAGGGGGCTTCCTACGAGCAGTACTTC	CSAREQQGASYEQYF
TRBV12-3/TRBV12-4	TRBJ1-6	NA	many	TGTGCCAGCAGCGTTCTGGGGTATGGGTTCTATAATTCACCCCTCCACTTT	CASSVLGYGFYNSPLHF
TRBV20-1	TRBJ2-7	NA	many	TGCAGTGCTAGTCCGGAGTACGAGCAGTACTTC	CSASPEYEQYF
TRBV6-2/TRBV6-3	TRBJ1-1	NA	few	TGTGCCAGCAGTTACTCGGCGGTGACTGAAGCTTTCTTT	CASSYSAVTEAFF
TRBV6-2/TRBV6-3	TRBJ2-7	TRBD1	many	TGTGCCAGCAGTTACTCTAAGCGACAGGGGGCCTACGAGCAGTACTTC	CASSYSKRQGAYEQYF
TRBV29-1	TRBJ1-2	NA	many	TGCAGCGTTGAAGAACCAAACGTGGAGTCCTACACCTTC	CSVEEPNVESYTF
TRBV6-2/TRBV6-3	TRBJ1-3	NA	many	TGTGCCAGCAGGCCCGGGACATACTCTGGAAACACCATATATTTT	CASRPGTYSGNTIYF
TRBV11-3	TRBJ2-7	NA	many	TGTGCCAGCAGCTTAGATTTCGGGAACTTCCACGAGCAGTACTTC	CASSLDFGNFHEQYF
TRBV30	TRBJ1-5	NA	NA	TGTGCCTGGAGTTCGGGGGGCGGGAAACAGCCCCAGCATTTT	CAWSSGGGKQPQHF
TRBV4-1	TRBJ2-7	TRBD1	many	TGCGCCAGCAGCCATAACCACAGGGGGCACTACGAGCAGTACTTC	CASSHNHRGHYEQYF
TRBV7-9	TRBJ2-7	NA	many	TGTGCCAGCAGCTTAGCGTCCGGGGGGCGATTGAGCGAGCAGTACTTC	CASSLASGGRLSEQYF
TRBV11-2	TRBJ2-7	TRBD1	many	TGTGCCAGCAGCCGCGGACAGGGCTATTCCTACGAGCAGTACTTC	CASSRGQGYSYEQYF
TRBV19	TRBJ1-3	TRBD1	NA	TGTGCCAGTAGTCATCGGACAGGGGGCGGCTCTGGAAACACCATATATTTT	CASSHRTGGGSGNTIYF
TRBV12-3/TRBV12-4	TRBJ1-5	NA	many	TGTGCCAGCAGAGGGGGGGGATTGGGCAATCAGCCCCAGCATTTT	CASRGGGLGNQPQHF
TRBV28	TRBJ1-1	NA	many	TGTGCCAGCAGTCCTATTGGGGGGGACGTTGAAGCTTTCTTT	CASSPIGGDVEAFF
TRBV5-1	TRBJ1-3	TRBD1	many	TGCGCCAGCAGCACCTGGGACAGTGACACCATATATTTT	CASSTWDSDTIYF
TRBV10-3	TRBJ2-4	TRBD2	many	TGTGCCATCAGTGAGTCTGATAGCGGGAGTATGAAGTACTTC	CAISESDSGSMKYF
TRBV12-3/TRBV12-4	TRBJ2-7	NA	NA	TGTGCCAGCAGTTACGGGCTGGGTCTGAGCGAGCAGTACTTC	CASSYGLGLSEQYF
TRBV6-1	TRBJ2-5	NA	NA	TGTGCCAGCAGGCCTCCCGGGGGCAGGGACCAAGAGACCCAGTACTTC	CASRPPGGRDQETQYF
TRBV30	TRBJ1-2	NA	many	TGTGCCTGGAGCCTTAAAGAGGGATTTTACTATGGCTACACCTTC	CAWSLKEGFYYGYTF
TRBV11-2	TRBJ2-3	NA	NA	TGTGCCAGCAGCTTAGATTTCGGCACAGATACGCAGTATTTT	CASSLDFGTDTQYF
TRBV28	TRBJ2-7	NA	NA	TGTGCCAGCAGTTACTCGAGGCAAGGGGACTACGAGCAGTACTTC	CASSYSRQGDYEQYF